The T cell receptor beta chain described here comes from a study of PD-L1 blockade in urothelial cancer (dated by TCRdb to 2017 to 2019). For context, the study as a whole: Every patient began therapy around 2014 and was given atezolizumab 1,200 mg intravenously every 3 weeks. Durable clinical benefit was achieved by nine patients and was not achieved by 20 patients. Blood samples gave median yields of about 150,000 T cells and 82,636 unique TCRs, along with a median clonality of roughly 0.08. Some 29 patients had pretreatment blood TCR-seq, roughly 25 had at least one posttreatment blood collection, and roughly 25 had tumor TCR-seq. An ECOG performance status of 0 or 1 was recorded for the patients, and 0 to 3 prior chemotherapy regimens had been received by the patients. About 90% of the roughly 29 patients were identified as males with urothelial cancer of bladder origin, and a prior smoking history was reported by 18 of 29 patients. TCR sequencing covered pretreatment tumor samples and matched, serially collected peripheral blood taken before and after atezolizumab treatment. In the same patients, pretreatment tumors underwent whole exome sequencing and RNA sequencing in addition to TCR sequencing. Blood samples were analyzed at 3 weeks after treatment start (second dose) and at 6 weeks after treatment start. The study was an exploratory multi-omic analysis of somatic, immune and clinical correlates of response to PD-L1 blockade with atezolizumab in urothelial cancer. Durable clinical benefit meant progression-free survival longer than 6 months, and TCR features were also tested against progression-free and overall survival. Study-level results and caveats: Among patients with durable benefit, tumor-associated TCR clones showed greater expansion in peripheral blood 3 weeks after treatment started (n ≈ 21, p = 0.022). A pretreatment peripheral blood TCR clonality below the median was linked to improved progression-free and overall survival. Because the sample size was small (n ≈ 30) and many exploratory analyses were performed, the results are intended to be hypothesis-generating.

CDR1 and CDR2 were assigned from the germline V gene as SQVTM and ANQGSEA. V is cut by 5 bases and J by 6 bases, and the space between the germline ends is 11 bases. Inclusive of the bounding cysteine and phenylalanine, the CDR3 is 11 residues long. CDR3 DNA is the only sequence kept; it has 33 bases, read in frame from the first base. Concerning this clone itself: The antigen it recognizes is unknown. Per-base quality was not reported, and no clone a single base away is much larger than it.

The cohort comprised more than 25 patients with locally advanced or metastatic urothelial carcinoma treated at Memorial Sloan Kettering on a trial protocol. Peripheral blood mononuclear cells were collected pretreatment and during treatment, at between 1 and 8 total time points per patient. The Qiagen DNeasy Blood extraction kit was used to purify genomic DNA from total PBMCs and from tumor samples. Collected pretreatment and during treatment, PBMCs were isolated and stored as previously described. Each PCR received spiked-in synthetic TCR analog templates so that absolute template abundance could be estimated from read counts. The immunoSEQ assay used bias-controlled V and J gene primers to amplify TCRbeta CDR3 regions from genomic DNA. Sequencing of rearranged TCRbeta segments was done at approximately 20X coverage. On the study's bioinformatics: Sequencing errors were corrected by clustering and CDR3s were annotated against IMGT to assign V, D and J genes. Downstream analyses used only productive TCRbeta rearrangements and left out out-of-frame or stop-codon sequences. To compute clonality, Shannon entropy was normalized by the log of the number of unique productive sequences and then subtracted from one. Clones differing between time points or between blood and tumor were identified using Fisher's exact test with Benjamini-Hochberg correction, with an adjusted p below 0.01 applied as the threshold. This immuneACCESS table, as held by TCRdb, lists in-frame sequences with V and J called but not all clones. Of the missing ones, under half trace to an unresolved V gene in checked studies; the others have no known cause. V and J calls and clone size follow that table, whereas D and trimming were derived from the DNA. The sample table shows 70,000 to 85,000 clones, and around four fifths are seen once. The top ten clones comprise about 5.1% of the sample.

The V and J genes are TRBV29-1 and TRBJ2-7; the D gene cannot be resolved reliably. This sequence originates from a man between 65 and 79 years old with urothelial cancer. The sample consisted of PBMCs, taken around atezolizumab (anti-PD-L1) treatment. The nucleotides read TGCAGCGTTATTGGGCCCGGCGAGCAGTACTTC. It encodes CSVIGPGEQYF.